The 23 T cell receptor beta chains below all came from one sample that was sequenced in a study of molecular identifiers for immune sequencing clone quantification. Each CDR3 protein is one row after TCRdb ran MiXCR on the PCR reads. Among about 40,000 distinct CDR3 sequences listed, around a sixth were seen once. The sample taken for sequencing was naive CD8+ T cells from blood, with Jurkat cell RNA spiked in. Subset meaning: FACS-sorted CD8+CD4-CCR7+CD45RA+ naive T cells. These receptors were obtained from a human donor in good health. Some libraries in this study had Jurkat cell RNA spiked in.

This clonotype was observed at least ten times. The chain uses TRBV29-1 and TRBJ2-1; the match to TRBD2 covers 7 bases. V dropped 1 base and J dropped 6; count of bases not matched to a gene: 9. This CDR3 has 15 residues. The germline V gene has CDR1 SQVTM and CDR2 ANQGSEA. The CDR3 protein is CSVEGRGLVSNEQFF. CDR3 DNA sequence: TGCAGCGTTGAAGGTAGAGGACTAGTTAGCAATGAGCAGTTCTTC.

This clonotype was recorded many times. CDR3 region: CASSYRESNQPQHF. The CDR3 DNA sequence: TGTGCCAGCAGTTACAGGGAAAGCAATCAGCCCCAGCATTTT. The chain combines TRBV6-2 or TRBV6-3 with TRBJ1-5; D gene unclear. There are 14 residues in the CDR3. Germline V gene lookup returns CDR1 MNHEY and CDR2 SVGEGT. The V end lost 2 bases, the J end lost 1 base, and 6 bases lay between the germline ends.

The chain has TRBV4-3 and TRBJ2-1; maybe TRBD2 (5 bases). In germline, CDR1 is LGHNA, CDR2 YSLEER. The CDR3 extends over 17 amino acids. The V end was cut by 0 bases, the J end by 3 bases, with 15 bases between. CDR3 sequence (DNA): TGCGCCAGCAGCCAAGATTTGGGAAGCGGAAACTACAATGAGCAGTTCTTC. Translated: CASSQDLGSGNYNEQFF.

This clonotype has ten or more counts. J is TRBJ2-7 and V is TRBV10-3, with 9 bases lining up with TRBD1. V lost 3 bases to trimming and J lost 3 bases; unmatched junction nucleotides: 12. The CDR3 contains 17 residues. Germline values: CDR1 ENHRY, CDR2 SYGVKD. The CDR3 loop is CAISDDSGTGINYEQYF. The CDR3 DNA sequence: TGTGCCATCAGTGATGACTCCGGGACAGGGATTAACTACGAGCAGTACTTC.

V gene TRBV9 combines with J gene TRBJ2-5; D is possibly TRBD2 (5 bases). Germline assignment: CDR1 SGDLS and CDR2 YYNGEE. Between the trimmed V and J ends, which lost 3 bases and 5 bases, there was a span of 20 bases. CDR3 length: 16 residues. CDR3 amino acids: CASSALGVWGEETQYF. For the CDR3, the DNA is TGTGCCAGCAGCGCCCTCGGGGTCTGGGGTGAGGAGACCCAGTACTTC.

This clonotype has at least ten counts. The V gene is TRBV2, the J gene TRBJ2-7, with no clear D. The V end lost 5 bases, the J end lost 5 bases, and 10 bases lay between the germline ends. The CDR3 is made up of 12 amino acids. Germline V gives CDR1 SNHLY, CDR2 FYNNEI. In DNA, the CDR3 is TGTGCCAGCAGTTGGTTGGGCAACGAGCAGTACTTC. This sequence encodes CASSWLGNEQYF.

CDR3 in amino acids: CASSESVGNTQYF. The CDR3 DNA sequence: TGTGCCAGCAGTGAATCGGTCGGTAATACGCAGTATTTT. The V gene is TRBV25-1, the J gene TRBJ2-3; no definite D call. V gave up 1 base and J gave up 7 bases, with 9 bases separating them. Germline V gene data show CDR1 as MGHDK and CDR2 as SYGVNS. This CDR3 is built from 13 residues.

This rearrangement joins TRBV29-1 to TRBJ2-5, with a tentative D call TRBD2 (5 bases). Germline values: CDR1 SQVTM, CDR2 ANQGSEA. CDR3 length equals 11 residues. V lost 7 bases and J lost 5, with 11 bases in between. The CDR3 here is CSARGMETQYF. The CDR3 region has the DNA TGCAGCGCCAGAGGGATGGAGACCCAGTACTTC.

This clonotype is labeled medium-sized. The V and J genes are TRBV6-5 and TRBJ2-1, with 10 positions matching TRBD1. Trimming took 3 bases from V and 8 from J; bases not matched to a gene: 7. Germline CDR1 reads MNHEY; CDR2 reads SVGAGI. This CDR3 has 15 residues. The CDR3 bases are TGTGCCAGCAGTTATGGGACAGGGGTTGGGGATGAGCAGTTCTTC. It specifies CASSYGTGVGDEQFF.

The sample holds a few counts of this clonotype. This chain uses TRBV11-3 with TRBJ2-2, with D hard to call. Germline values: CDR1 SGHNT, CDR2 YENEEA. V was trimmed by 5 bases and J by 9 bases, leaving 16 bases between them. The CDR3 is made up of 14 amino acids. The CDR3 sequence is CASSPSWLDRELFF. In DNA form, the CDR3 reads TGTGCCAGCAGCCCCTCTTGGCTGGACCGGGAGCTGTTTTTT. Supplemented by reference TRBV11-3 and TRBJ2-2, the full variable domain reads EAGVVQSPRYKIIEKKQPVAFWCNPISGHNTLYWYLQNLGQGPELLIRYENEEAVDDSQLPKDRFSAERLKGVDSTLKIQPAELGDSAVYLCASSPSWLDRELFFGEGSRLTVL.

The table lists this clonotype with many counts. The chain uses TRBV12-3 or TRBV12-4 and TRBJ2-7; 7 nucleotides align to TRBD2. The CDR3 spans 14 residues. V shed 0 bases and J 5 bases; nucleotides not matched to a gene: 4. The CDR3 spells CASSLAGGPNEQYF. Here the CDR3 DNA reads TGTGCCAGCAGTTTAGCGGGAGGGCCGAACGAGCAGTACTTC.

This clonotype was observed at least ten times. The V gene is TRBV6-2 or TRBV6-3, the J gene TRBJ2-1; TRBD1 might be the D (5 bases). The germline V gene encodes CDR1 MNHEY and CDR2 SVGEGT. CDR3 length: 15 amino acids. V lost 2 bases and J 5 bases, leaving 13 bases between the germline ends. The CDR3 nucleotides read TGTGCCAGCAGTTACCGCGTCAGGGCCCACAATGAGCAGTTCTTC. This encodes CASSYRVRAHNEQFF.

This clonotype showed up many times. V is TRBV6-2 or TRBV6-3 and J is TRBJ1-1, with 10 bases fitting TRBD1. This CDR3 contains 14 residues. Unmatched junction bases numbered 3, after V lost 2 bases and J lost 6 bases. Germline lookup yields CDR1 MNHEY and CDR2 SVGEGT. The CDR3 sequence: CASSYGDRGPEAFF. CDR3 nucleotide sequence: TGTGCCAGCAGTTACGGGGACAGGGGTCCTGAAGCTTTCTTT.

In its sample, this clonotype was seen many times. CDR3 DNA: TGTGCCAGCAGCAAACAGGGCTACGAGCAGTACTTC. Amino acid sequence: CASSKQGYEQYF. The chain couples TRBV9 to TRBJ2-7, with D perhaps matching TRBD1 (6 bases). Germline V gene lookup returns CDR1 SGDLS and CDR2 YYNGEE. V lost 4 bases and J 3 bases, leaving 8 bases between the germline ends. The CDR3 sequence is 12 residues long.

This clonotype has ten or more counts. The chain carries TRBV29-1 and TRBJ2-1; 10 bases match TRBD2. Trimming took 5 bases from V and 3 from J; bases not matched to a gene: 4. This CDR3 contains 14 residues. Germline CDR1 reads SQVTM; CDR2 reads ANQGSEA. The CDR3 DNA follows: TGCAGCGTTTTAGCGGGAGGAAGCTACAATGAGCAGTTCTTC. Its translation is CSVLAGGSYNEQFF.

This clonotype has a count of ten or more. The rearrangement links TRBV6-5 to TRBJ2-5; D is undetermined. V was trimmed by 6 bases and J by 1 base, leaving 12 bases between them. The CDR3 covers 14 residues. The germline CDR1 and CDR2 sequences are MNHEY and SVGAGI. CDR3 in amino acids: CASSYAGPQETQYF. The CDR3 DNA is TGTGCCAGCAGCTACGCCGGGCCCCAAGAGACCCAGTACTTC.

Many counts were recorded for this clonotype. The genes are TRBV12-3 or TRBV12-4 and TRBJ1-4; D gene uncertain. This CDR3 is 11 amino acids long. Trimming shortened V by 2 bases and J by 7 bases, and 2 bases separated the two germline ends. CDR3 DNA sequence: TGTGCCAGCAGTTTAAGTGAAAAACTGTTTTTT. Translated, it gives CASSLSEKLFF.

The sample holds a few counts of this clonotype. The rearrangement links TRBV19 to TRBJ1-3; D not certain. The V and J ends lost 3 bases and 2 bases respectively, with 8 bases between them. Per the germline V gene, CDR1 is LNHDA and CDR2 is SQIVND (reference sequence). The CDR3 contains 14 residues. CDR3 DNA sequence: TGTGCCAGTAGTATCGGCGCCCCTGGAAACACCATATATTTT. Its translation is CASSIGAPGNTIYF.

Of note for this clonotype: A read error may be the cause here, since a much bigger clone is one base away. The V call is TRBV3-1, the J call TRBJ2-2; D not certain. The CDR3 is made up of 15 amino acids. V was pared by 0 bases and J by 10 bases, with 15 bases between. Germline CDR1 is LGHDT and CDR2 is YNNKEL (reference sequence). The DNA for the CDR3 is TGTGCCAGCAGCCAAGATCTGTTCGAGGCCGAGGAGCTGTTTTTT. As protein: CASSQDLFEAEELFF.

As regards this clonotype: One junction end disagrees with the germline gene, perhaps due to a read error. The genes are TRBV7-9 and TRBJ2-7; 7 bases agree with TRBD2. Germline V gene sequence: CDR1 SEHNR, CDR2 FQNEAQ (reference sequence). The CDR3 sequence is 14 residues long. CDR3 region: CASSLASGACEQYF. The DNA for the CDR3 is TGTGCGAGCAGCTTGGCTAGCGGAGCCTGCGAGCAGTACTTC.

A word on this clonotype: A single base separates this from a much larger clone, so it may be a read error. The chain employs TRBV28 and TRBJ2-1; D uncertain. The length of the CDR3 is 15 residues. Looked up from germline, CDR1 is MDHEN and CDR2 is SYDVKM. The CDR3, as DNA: TGTACCAGCAGTAGAGAGCCTACAACCTACAATGAGCAGTTCTTC. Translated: CTSSREPTTYNEQFF.

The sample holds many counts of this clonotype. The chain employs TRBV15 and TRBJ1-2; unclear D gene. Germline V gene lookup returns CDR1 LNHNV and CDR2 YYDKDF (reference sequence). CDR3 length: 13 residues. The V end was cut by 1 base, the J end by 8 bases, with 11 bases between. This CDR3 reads CATSRAAPLGYTF. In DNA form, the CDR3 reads TGTGCCACCAGCAGAGCCGCACCCCTCGGCTACACCTTC. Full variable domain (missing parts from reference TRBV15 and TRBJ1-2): DAMVIQNPRYQVTQFGKPVTLSCSQTLNHNVMYWYQQKSSQAPKLLFHYYDKDFNNEADTPDNFQSRRPNTSFCFLDIRSPGLGDTAMYLCATSRAAPLGYTFGSGTRLTVV.

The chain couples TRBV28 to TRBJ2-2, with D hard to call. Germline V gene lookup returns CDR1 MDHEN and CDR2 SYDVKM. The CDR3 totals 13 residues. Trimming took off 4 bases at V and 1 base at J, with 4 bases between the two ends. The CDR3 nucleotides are TGTGCCAGCAGTTACAGGAACACCGGGGAGCTGTTTTTT. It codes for CASSYRNTGELFF.